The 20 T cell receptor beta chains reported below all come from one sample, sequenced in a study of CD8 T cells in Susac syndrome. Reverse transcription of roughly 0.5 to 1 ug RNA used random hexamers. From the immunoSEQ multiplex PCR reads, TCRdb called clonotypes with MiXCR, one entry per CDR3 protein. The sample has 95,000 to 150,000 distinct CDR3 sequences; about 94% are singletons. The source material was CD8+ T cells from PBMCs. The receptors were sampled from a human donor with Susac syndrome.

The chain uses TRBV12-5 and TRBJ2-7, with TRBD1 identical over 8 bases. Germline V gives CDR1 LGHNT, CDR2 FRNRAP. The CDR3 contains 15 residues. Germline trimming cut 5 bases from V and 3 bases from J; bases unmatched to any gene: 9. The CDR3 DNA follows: TGTGCTAGTGGTCCCGGACAGGGAGCTTTCTACGAGCAGTACTTC. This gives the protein CASGPGQGAFYEQYF. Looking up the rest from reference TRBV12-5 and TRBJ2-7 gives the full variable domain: DARVTQTPRHKVTEMGQEVTMRCQPILGHNTVFWYRQTMMQGLELLAYFRNRAPLDDSGMPKDRFSAEMPDATLATLKIQPSEPRDSAVYFCASGPGQGAFYEQYFGPGTRLTVT.

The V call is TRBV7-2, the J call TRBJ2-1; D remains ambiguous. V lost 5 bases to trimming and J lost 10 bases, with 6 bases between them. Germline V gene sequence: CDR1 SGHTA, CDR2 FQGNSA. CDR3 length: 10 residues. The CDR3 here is CASSRLEQFF. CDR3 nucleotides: TGTGCCAGCAGCCGATTAGAGCAGTTCTTC.

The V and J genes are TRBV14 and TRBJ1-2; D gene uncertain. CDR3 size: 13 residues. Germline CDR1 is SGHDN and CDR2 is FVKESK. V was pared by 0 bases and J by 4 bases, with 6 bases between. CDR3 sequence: CASSQDYSYGYTF. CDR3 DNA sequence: TGTGCCAGCAGCCAAGATTACAGCTATGGCTACACCTTC. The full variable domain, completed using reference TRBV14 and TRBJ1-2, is EAGVTQFPSHSVIEKGQTVTLRCDPISGHDNLYWYRRVMGKEIKFLLHFVKESKQDESGMPNNRFLAERTGGTYSTLKVQPAELEDSGVYFCASSQDYSYGYTFGSGTRLTVV.

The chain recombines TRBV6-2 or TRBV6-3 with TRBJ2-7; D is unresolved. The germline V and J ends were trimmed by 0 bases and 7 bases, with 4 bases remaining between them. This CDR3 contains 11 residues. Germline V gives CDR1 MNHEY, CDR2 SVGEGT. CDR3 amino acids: CASSYSWEQYF. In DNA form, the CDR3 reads TGTGCCAGCAGTTACTCGTGGGAGCAGTACTTC.

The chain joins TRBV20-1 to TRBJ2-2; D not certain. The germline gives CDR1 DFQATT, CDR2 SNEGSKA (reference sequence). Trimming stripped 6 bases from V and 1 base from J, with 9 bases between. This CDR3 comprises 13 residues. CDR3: CSAGPGNTGELFF. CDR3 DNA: TGCAGTGCCGGGCCAGGGAACACCGGGGAGCTGTTTTTT.

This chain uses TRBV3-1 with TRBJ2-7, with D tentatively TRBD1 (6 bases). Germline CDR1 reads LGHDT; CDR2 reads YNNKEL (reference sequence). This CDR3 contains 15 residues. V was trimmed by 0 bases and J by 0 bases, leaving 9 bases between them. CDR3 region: CASSQDQGSSYEQYF. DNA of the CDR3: TGTGCCAGCAGCCAAGACCAGGGGAGCTCCTACGAGCAGTACTTC.

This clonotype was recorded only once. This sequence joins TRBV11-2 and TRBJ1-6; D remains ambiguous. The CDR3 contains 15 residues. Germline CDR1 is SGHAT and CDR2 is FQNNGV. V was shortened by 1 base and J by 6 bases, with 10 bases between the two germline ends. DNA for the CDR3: TGTGCCAGCAGCTTAGGGGCGGGCAGTAATTCACCCCTCCACTTT. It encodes CASSLGAGSNSPLHF. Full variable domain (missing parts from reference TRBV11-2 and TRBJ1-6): EAGVAQSPRYKIIEKRQSVAFWCNPISGHATLYWYQQILGQGPKLLIQFQNNGVVDDSQLPKDRFSAERLKGVDSTLKIQPAKLEDSAVYLCASSLGAGSNSPLHFGNGTRLTVT.

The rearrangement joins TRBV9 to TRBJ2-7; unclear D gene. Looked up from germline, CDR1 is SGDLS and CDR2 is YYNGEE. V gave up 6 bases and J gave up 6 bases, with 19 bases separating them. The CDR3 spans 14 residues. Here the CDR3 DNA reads TGTGCCAGCAACCAAATGCCGGGCTCTCCCGAGCAGTACTTC. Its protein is CASNQMPGSPEQYF.

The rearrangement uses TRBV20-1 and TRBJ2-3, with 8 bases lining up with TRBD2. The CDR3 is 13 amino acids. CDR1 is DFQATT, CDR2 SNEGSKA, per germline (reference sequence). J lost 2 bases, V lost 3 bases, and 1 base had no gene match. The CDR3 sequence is CSARGLVTDTQYF. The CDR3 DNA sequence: TGCAGTGCTAGGGGACTAGTCACAGATACGCAGTATTTT.

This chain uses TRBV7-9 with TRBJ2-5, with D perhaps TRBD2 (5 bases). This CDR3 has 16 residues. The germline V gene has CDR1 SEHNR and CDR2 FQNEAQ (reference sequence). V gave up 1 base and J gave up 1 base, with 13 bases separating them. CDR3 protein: CASSLELVGGQETQYF. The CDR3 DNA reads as TGTGCCAGCAGCTTAGAACTAGTCGGAGGCCAAGAGACCCAGTACTTC.

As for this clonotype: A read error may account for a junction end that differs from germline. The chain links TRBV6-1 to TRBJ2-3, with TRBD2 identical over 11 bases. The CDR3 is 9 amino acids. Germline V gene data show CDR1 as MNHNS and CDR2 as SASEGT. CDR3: CASGTSGDF. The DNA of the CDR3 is TGTGCCAGCGGGACTAGCGGAGACTTT.

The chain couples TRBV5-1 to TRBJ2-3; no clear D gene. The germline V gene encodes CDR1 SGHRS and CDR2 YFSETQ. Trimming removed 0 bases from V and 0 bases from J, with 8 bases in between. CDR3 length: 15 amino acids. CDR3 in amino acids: CASSLAGRSTDTQYF. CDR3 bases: TGCGCCAGCAGCTTGGCCGGCAGGAGCACAGATACGCAGTATTTT.

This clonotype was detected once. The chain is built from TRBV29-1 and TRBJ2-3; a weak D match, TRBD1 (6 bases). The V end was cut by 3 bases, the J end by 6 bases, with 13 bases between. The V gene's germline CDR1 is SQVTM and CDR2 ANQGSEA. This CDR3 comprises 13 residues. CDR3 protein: CSVDGRGTDTQYF. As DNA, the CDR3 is TGCAGCGTTGACGGCAGGGGAACGGATACGCAGTATTTT.

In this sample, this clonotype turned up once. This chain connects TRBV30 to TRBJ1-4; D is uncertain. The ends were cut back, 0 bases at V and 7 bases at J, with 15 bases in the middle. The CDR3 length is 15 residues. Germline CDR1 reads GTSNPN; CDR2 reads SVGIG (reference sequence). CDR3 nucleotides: TGTGCCTGGAGTGTAGCGGGGAGTTGGTCTGAAAAACTGTTTTTT. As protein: CAWSVAGSWSEKLFF.

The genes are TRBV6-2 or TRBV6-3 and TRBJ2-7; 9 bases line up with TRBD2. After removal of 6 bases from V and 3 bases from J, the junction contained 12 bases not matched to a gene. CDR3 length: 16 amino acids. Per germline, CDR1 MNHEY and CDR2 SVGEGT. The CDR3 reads CASSPSLAGPYYEQYF. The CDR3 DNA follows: TGTGCCAGCAGCCCTTCGCTAGCGGGGCCCTACTACGAGCAGTACTTC.

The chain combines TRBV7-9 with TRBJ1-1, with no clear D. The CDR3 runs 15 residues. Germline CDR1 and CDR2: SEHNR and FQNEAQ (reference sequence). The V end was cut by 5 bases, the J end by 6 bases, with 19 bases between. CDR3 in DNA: TGTGCCAGCAGCACTAAATACCAACGTGGTCCTGAAGCTTTCTTT. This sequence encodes CASSTKYQRGPEAFF. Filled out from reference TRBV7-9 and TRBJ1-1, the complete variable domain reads DTGVSQNPRHKITKRGQNVTFRCDPISEHNRLYWYRQTLGQGPEFLTYFQNEAQLEKSRLLSDRFSAERPKGSFSTLEIQRTEQGDSAMYLCASSTKYQRGPEAFFGQGTRLTVV.

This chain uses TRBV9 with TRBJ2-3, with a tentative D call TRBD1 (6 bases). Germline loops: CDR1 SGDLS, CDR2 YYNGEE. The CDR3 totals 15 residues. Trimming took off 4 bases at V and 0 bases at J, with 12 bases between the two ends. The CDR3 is CASSHQGLSTDTQYF. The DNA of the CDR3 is TGTGCCAGCAGCCACCAGGGGTTAAGCACAGATACGCAGTATTTT.

Written as DNA, the CDR3 is TGTGCCACCAGTGCGACTGTGAACACTGAAGCTTTCTTT. It yields the protein CATSATVNTEAFF. The V gene is TRBV15, the J gene TRBJ1-1; no firm D call. The CDR3 totals 13 residues. With 6 bases removed from V and 0 bases from J, the gap between germline ends came to 8 bases. Germline V lookup: CDR1 LNHNV, CDR2 YYDKDF (reference sequence).

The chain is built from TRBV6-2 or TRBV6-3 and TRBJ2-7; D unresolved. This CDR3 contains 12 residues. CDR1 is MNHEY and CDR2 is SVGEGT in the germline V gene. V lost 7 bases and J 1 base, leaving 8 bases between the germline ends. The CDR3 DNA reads TGTGCCAGCACCTCCGGATCCTACGAGCAGTACTTC. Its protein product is CASTSGSYEQYF.

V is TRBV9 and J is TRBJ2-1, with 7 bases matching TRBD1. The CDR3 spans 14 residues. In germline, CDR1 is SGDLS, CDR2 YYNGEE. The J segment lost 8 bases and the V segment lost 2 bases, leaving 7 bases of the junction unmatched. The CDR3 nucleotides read TGTGCCAGCAGCGTCTCACAGGGGACGGATGAGCAGTTCTTC. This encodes CASSVSQGTDEQFF.